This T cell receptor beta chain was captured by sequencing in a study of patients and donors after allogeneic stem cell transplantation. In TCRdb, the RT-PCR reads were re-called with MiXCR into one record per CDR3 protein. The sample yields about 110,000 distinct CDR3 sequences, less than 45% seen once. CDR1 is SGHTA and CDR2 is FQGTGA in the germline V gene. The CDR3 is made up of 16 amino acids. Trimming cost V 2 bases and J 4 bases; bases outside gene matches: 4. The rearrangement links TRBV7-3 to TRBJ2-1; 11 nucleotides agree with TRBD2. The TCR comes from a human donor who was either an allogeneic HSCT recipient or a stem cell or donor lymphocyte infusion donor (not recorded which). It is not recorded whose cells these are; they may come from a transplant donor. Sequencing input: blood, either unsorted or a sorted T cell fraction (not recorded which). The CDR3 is CASSLGGTSGYNEQFF. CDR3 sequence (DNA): TGTGCCAGCAGCTTAGGAGGGACTAGCGGTTACAATGAGCAGTTCTTC.